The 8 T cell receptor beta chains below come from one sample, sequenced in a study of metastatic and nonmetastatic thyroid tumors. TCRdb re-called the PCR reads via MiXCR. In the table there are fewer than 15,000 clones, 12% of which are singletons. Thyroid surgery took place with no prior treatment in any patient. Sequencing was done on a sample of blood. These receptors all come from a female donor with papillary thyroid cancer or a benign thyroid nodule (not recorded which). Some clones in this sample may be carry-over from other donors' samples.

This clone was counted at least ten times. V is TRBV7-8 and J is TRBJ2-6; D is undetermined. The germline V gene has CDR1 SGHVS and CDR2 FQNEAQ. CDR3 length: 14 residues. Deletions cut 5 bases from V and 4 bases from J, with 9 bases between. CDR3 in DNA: TGTGCCAGCAGCAACCGGATAGGGGCCAACGTCCTGACTTTC. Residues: CASSNRIGANVLTF.

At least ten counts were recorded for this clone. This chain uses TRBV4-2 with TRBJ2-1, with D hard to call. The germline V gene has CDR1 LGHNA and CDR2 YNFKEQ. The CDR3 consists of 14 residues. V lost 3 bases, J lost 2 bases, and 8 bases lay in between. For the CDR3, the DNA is TGTGCCAGCAGCCAGCGGAATCCCTACAATGAGCAGTTCTTC. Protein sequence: CASSQRNPYNEQFF.

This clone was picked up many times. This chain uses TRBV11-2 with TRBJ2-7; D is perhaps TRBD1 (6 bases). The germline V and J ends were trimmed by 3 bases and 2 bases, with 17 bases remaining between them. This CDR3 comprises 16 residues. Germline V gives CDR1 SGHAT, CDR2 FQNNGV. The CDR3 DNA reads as TGTGCCAGCAGCTTTAAGTTAGGGGGAGCCCCCTACGAGCAGTACTTC. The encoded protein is CASSFKLGGAPYEQYF.

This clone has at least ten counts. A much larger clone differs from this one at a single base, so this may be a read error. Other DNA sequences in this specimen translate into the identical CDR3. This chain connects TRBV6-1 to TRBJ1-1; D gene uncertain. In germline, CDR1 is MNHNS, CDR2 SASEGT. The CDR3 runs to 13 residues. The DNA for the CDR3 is TGTGCCAGCAATCAACAGTCCCACACTGAAGCCTTCTTT. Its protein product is CASNQQSHTEAFF.

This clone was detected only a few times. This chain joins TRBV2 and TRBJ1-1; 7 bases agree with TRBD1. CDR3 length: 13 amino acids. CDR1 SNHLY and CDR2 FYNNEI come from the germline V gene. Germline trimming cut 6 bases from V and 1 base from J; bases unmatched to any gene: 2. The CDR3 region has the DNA TGTGCCAGCAGGAGGGGGCCGAACACTGAAGCTTTCTTT. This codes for CASRRGPNTEAFF.

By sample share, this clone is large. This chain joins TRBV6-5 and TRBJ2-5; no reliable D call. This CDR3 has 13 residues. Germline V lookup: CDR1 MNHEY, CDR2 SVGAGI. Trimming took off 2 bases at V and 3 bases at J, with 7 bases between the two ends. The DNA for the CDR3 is TGTGCCAGCAGTTACCGAACAGAAGAGACCCAGTACTTC. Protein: CASSYRTEETQYF.

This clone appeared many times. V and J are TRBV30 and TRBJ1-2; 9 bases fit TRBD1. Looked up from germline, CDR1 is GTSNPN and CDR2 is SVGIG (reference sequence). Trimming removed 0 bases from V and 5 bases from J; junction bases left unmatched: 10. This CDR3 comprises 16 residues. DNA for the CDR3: TGTGCCTGGAGTGTTCCCGGGACAGGGAAGATGTATGGCTACACCTTC. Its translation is CAWSVPGTGKMYGYTF.

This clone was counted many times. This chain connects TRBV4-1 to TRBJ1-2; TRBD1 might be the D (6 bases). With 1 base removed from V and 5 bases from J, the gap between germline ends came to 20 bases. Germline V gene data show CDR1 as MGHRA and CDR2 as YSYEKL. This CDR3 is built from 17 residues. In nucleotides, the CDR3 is TGCGCCAGCAGCCAAGGGACAGACAGCAACTTAGGGTATGGCTACACCTTC. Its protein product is CASSQGTDSNLGYGYTF.